This entry lists 32 T cell receptor beta chains sequenced from one sample in a study of cytomegalovirus exposure and HLA in healthy donors. Primers for the PCR totalled 60 Vbeta and 13 Jbeta. Clones were sequenced by immunoSEQ multiplex PCR, and TCRdb holds only the in-frame ones, with some missing. The table shows 150,000 to 200,000 clones, with around 80% occurring only once. The sample taken for sequencing was PBMCs. These receptor sequences come from a girl aged 10-17 years in good health and CMV-seropositive.

This rearrangement joins TRBV7-3 to TRBJ2-3, with D possibly matching TRBD2 (6 bases). Between the trimmed V and J ends, which lost 5 bases and 8 bases, there was a span of 11 bases. Germline CDR1 SGHTA, CDR2 FQGTGA. The CDR3 is 12 residues long. The CDR3 DNA follows: TGTGCCAGCAGCATCTTGGGGGGTACGCAGTATTTT. This sequence encodes CASSILGGTQYF. Combining the CDR3 with reference TRBV7-3 and TRBJ2-3 gives the whole variable domain GAGVSQTPSNKVTEKGKYVELRCDPISGHTALYWYRQSLGQGPEFLIYFQGTGAADDSGLPNDRFFAVRPEGSVSTLKIQRTERGDSAVYLCASSILGGTQYFGPGTRLTVL.

The V and J genes are TRBV15 and TRBJ1-2; D is unresolved. The CDR3 is 16 residues long. V shed 1 base and J shed 2 bases, with 14 bases lying between them. The germline V gene has CDR1 LNHNV and CDR2 YYDKDF (reference sequence). CDR3 protein: CATSRARQGRNYGYTF. The CDR3 DNA follows: TGTGCCACCAGCAGAGCGAGGCAAGGCAGAAACTATGGCTACACCTTC. The variable domain in full, with the rest retrieved from reference TRBV15 and TRBJ1-2, is DAMVIQNPRYQVTQFGKPVTLSCSQTLNHNVMYWYQQKSSQAPKLLFHYYDKDFNNEADTPDNFQSRRPNTSFCFLDIRSPGLGDTAMYLCATSRARQGRNYGYTFGSGTRLTVV.

This clone has more than one count but fewer than ten. The V gene is TRBV10-3, the J gene TRBJ1-1; possible D gene TRBD1, 6 bases. The CDR3 has 14 residues. CDR1 and CDR2 (germline): ENHRY, SYGVKD. The V gene lost 10 bases and the J gene lost 6 bases, with 21 bases spanning the gap. The DNA for the CDR3 is TGTGCCACTCAGGAGGTTACAGGGTGGGCTGAAGCTTTCTTT. This sequence encodes CATQEVTGWAEAFF.

This sequence joins TRBV5-1 and TRBJ1-1; 8 nucleotides line up with TRBD1. CDR1 SGHRS and CDR2 YFSETQ come from the germline V gene. V shed 4 bases and J 0 bases; nucleotides not matched to a gene: 11. This CDR3 is 17 amino acids long. CDR3 sequence: CASSTGQDLIMNTEAFF. In nucleotides, the CDR3 is TGCGCCAGCAGCACGGGACAGGATCTTATTATGAACACTGAAGCTTTCTTT.

The chain links TRBV18 to TRBJ2-1, with 12 bases matching TRBD2. Trimming took 3 bases from V and 5 from J; bases not matched to a gene: 2. In germline, CDR1 is KGHSH, CDR2 LQKENI. CDR3 length: 15 amino acids. The CDR3 DNA follows: TGTGCCAGCTCACCGACTAGCGGGGGCAACAATGAGCAGTTCTTC. Protein product: CASSPTSGGNNEQFF.

The CDR3, as DNA: TGTGCCAGCAGTGGAGTTTCTACCTATGGCTACACCTTC. Protein sequence: CASSGVSTYGYTF. This chain joins TRBV6-1 and TRBJ1-2; D uncertain. The CDR3 totals 13 residues. In germline, CDR1 is MNHNS, CDR2 SASEGT. V dropped 4 bases and J dropped 4 bases, with 10 bases sitting between them.

A single count supports this clone. The V call is TRBV7-9, the J call TRBJ2-7; TRBD2 aligns across 7 bases. Trimming at V came to 6 bases and at J to 3 bases, leaving 5 bases not matched to a gene. This CDR3 is 13 amino acids long. Germline V gives CDR1 SEHNR, CDR2 FQNEAQ (reference sequence). The CDR3 protein is CASRFREGYEQYF. The CDR3, as DNA: TGTGCCAGCAGGTTCAGGGAGGGCTACGAGCAGTACTTC.

V usage is TRBV6-1 and J usage is TRBJ1-1; 7 bases are a match to TRBD1. Germline V gene data show CDR1 as MNHNS and CDR2 as SASEGT. Losses at the gene ends were 2 bases for V and 9 bases for J; bases not matched to a gene: 6. The CDR3 is made up of 13 amino acids. As DNA, the CDR3 is TGTGCCAGCAGTGAAACGACAGGGTTTCAAGCTTTCTTT. Amino acids: CASSETTGFQAFF.

The J gene is TRBJ2-7, the V gene TRBV15; 7 bases fit TRBD1. Losses at the gene ends were 2 bases for V and 0 bases for J; bases not matched to a gene: 7. CDR1 LNHNV and CDR2 YYDKDF come from the germline V gene (reference sequence). This CDR3 is 16 amino acids long. This CDR3 is CATSRRQGLSSYEQYF. The CDR3 nucleotides are TGTGCCACCAGCAGACGACAGGGCCTGAGCTCCTACGAGCAGTACTTC.

The chain couples TRBV30 to TRBJ1-2; 7 nucleotides line up with TRBD1. Per the germline V gene, CDR1 is GTSNPN and CDR2 is SVGIG (reference sequence). The CDR3 spans 14 residues. The V segment lost 2 bases and the J segment 8 bases; nucleotides outside the gene matches: 11. The DNA for the CDR3 is TGTGCCTGGAGTCGGGACAGCCGTTATGGAGGCTACACCTTC. It yields the protein CAWSRDSRYGGYTF.

The CDR3 protein is CATQGAYMTDTQYF. The CDR3 coding sequence is TGTGCCACTCAGGGGGCTTATATGACAGATACGCAGTATTTT. This chain connects TRBV6-1 to TRBJ2-3; 8 bases agree with TRBD1. The V and J ends lost 10 bases and 3 bases, in that order; junction bases with no gene match: 9. This CDR3 region has 14 residues. Germline V gives CDR1 MNHNS, CDR2 SASEGT.

The chain employs TRBV14 and TRBJ2-1; 11 bases agree with TRBD2. Germline V gives CDR1 SGHDN, CDR2 FVKESK. Losses at the gene ends were 6 bases for V and 8 bases for J; bases not matched to a gene: 12. The CDR3 is 16 residues long. CDR3 residues: CASRSSTSGRNHEQFF. The CDR3 DNA sequence: TGTGCCAGCAGGTCGTCCACTAGCGGGAGAAATCATGAGCAGTTCTTC.

The V gene is TRBV4-1, the J gene TRBJ2-7; TRBD2 aligns across 15 bases. The CDR3 is 18 amino acids. The V gene end was trimmed by 3 bases and the J gene end by 0 bases; junction bases not matched to a gene: 6. Germline CDR1 reads MGHRA; CDR2 reads YSYEKL. The CDR3 DNA reads as TGCGCCAGCAGCCAGTACTGGACTAGCGGGAGGGACTCCTACGAGCAGTACTTC. Protein sequence: CASSQYWTSGRDSYEQYF.

The chain carries TRBV19 and TRBJ1-5, with a possible D match to TRBD1 (5 bases). Looked up from germline, CDR1 is LNHDA and CDR2 is SQIVND (reference sequence). V was cut by 3 bases and J by 6 bases, with 6 bases left in between. CDR3 length: 12 residues. The CDR3 coding sequence is TGTGCCAGTAGTATCGGGGGTCAGCCCCAGCATTTT. Its protein is CASSIGGQPQHF.

This clone was detected a few times. The chain joins TRBV2 to TRBJ2-7; tentative D call: TRBD1 (5 bases). V lost 7 bases to trimming and J lost 5 bases, with 15 bases between them. The CDR3 sequence is 13 residues long. Germline V CDR1 and CDR2: SNHLY, FYNNEI. CDR3 residues: CASTRFRENEQYF. CDR3 bases: TGTGCCAGCACGAGATTCAGGGAAAACGAGCAGTACTTC. The whole variable domain, filled in from reference TRBV2 and TRBJ2-7, reads EPEVTQTPSHQVTQMGQEVILRCVPISNHLYFYWYRQILGQKVEFLVSFYNNEISEKSEIFDDQFSVERPDGSNFTLKIRSTKLEDSAMYFCASTRFRENEQYFGPGTRLTVT.

V usage is TRBV6-4 and J usage is TRBJ2-1; D ambiguous. The V end lost 4 bases, the J end lost 5 bases, and 9 bases lay between the germline ends. Looked up from germline, CDR1 is MRHNA and CDR2 is SNTAGT. The CDR3 totals 13 residues. In nucleotides, the CDR3 is TGTGCCAGCAGTGCCTCGGCCGACAATGAGCAGTTCTTC. Translation: CASSASADNEQFF.

The chain combines TRBV7-6 with TRBJ2-7; tentatively, D is TRBD1 (5 bases). Trimming pared 1 base from V and 1 base from J, leaving 11 bases between. Germline values: CDR1 SGHVS, CDR2 FNYEAQ. CDR3 length equals 15 residues. The CDR3 is CASSLDIGVSYEQYF. CDR3 nucleotides: TGTGCCAGCAGCTTAGATATAGGGGTTTCCTACGAGCAGTACTTC.

CDR3 nucleotides: TGTGCCAGCAGCCCCCCAGGGGCGGATGAAAAACTGTTTTTT. Translation: CASSPPGADEKLFF. J is TRBJ1-4 and V is TRBV7-9, with D possibly matching TRBD1 (6 bases). The CDR3 spans 14 residues. Germline V gene sequence: CDR1 SEHNR, CDR2 FQNEAQ (reference sequence). Between the trimmed V and J ends, which lost 5 bases and 6 bases, there was a span of 13 bases.

This clone was counted a few times. The rearrangement links TRBV11-2 to TRBJ1-1; unclear D gene. With 6 bases removed from V and 6 bases from J, the gap between germline ends came to 11 bases. Germline-derived CDR1 and CDR2 are SGHAT and FQNNGV. CDR3 length: 12 residues. The CDR3 DNA is TGTGCCAGCAGATTTGATCGGGCTGAAGCTTTCTTT. It yields the protein CASRFDRAEAFF.

Only a few counts were recorded for this clone. The rearrangement links TRBV30 to TRBJ1-1, with TRBD1 identical over 11 bases. The CDR3 totals 14 residues. The J segment lost 4 bases and the V segment lost 5 bases, leaving 6 bases of the junction unmatched. Looked up from germline, CDR1 is GTSNPN and CDR2 is SVGIG (reference sequence). Here the CDR3 DNA reads TGTGCCTGGGTCCCCGGGACAGGGGGCACTGAAGCTTTCTTT. Protein: CAWVPGTGGTEAFF.

This sequence joins TRBV4-3 and TRBJ1-4; 7 bases map to TRBD1. In germline, CDR1 is LGHNA, CDR2 YSLEER. This CDR3 is built from 16 residues. V trimming: 0 bases; J trimming: 6 bases; junction bases outside the gene matches: 7. The CDR3 bases are TGCGCCAGCAGCCAAGATAGAGGAAGGGGGCATGAAAAACTGTTTTTT. It encodes CASSQDRGRGHEKLFF.

The gene calls are TRBV11-2 and TRBJ1-3, with 10 nucleotides matching TRBD1. The CDR3 is 13 residues long. V shed 10 bases and J 3 bases; nucleotides not matched to a gene: 3. Looked up from germline, CDR1 is SGHAT and CDR2 is FQNNGV. The CDR3 nucleotides read TGTGCCACTGGACAGGGGGGTGGAAACACCATATATTTT. This encodes CATGQGGGNTIYF.

The chain's CDR3 is CASSLGLAGGIEQFF. The CDR3 nucleotides are TGTGCCAGCAGTTTAGGACTAGCGGGAGGGATTGAGCAGTTCTTC. The V and J genes are TRBV27 and TRBJ2-1, with 15 bases that match TRBD2. Germline CDR1 is MNHEY and CDR2 is SMNVEV (reference sequence). V shed 2 bases, J shed 9 bases, and the junction held 2 bases outside the gene matches. The CDR3 totals 15 residues.

The V gene is TRBV30, the J gene TRBJ1-2; D gene unclear. V dropped 7 bases and J dropped 1 base, with 10 bases sitting between them. Germline loops: CDR1 GTSNPN, CDR2 SVGIG (reference sequence). This CDR3 comprises 12 residues. In DNA form, the CDR3 reads TGTGCCTCGGGCCGGGGTAACTATGGCTACACCTTC. It translates to CASGRGNYGYTF.

This chain joins TRBV28 and TRBJ1-1, with 7 positions matching TRBD1. The ends lost 6 bases at V and 3 bases at J; junction bases unmatched: 1. Germline-derived CDR1 and CDR2 are MDHEN and SYDVKM. The length of the CDR3 is 12 residues. This CDR3 is CASRTGYTEAFF. The CDR3 bases are TGTGCCAGCAGGACAGGGTACACTGAAGCTTTCTTT. Full variable domain (rest looked up from reference TRBV28 and TRBJ1-1): DVKVTQSSRYLVKRTGEKVFLECVQDMDHENMFWYRQDPGLGLRLIYFSYDVKMKEKGDIPEGYSVSREKKERFSLILESASTNQTSMYLCASRTGYTEAFFGQGTRLTVV.

The V and J genes are TRBV5-1 and TRBJ2-3; 7 bases are shared with TRBD2. The CDR3 contains 17 residues. Losses at the gene ends were 3 bases for V and 2 bases for J; bases not matched to a gene: 12. CDR1 and CDR2 from the germline V gene are SGHRS and YFSETQ. This CDR3 is CASSSLNWGGNTDTQYF. The CDR3 DNA is TGCGCCAGCAGCTCATTAAACTGGGGGGGGAACACAGATACGCAGTATTTT.

J is TRBJ2-1 and V is TRBV19, with 9 bases that match TRBD2. The V and J ends lost 6 bases and 5 bases, in that order; junction bases with no gene match: 8. This CDR3 contains 15 residues. Germline assignment: CDR1 LNHDA and CDR2 SQIVND (reference sequence). CDR3 coding DNA: TGTGCCAGTAGCACTGGGACTAGCACCAACAATGAGCAGTTCTTC. This encodes CASSTGTSTNNEQFF.

The genes are TRBV9 and TRBJ2-3; TRBD2 aligns across 7 bases. J lost 2 bases, V lost 0 bases, and 3 bases had no gene match. Germline V gene data show CDR1 as SGDLS and CDR2 as YYNGEE. The CDR3 is made up of 15 amino acids. The CDR3 nucleotides read TGTGCCAGCAGCGTAGCTAGCGGCTTCACAGATACGCAGTATTTT. The encoded protein is CASSVASGFTDTQYF.

The chain joins TRBV4-3 to TRBJ2-4; the match to TRBD2 covers 11 bases. The CDR3 contains 20 residues. V was clipped by 5 bases and J by 3 bases; unmatched bases: 18. Germline V CDR1 and CDR2: LGHNA, YSLEER. The CDR3 region is CASSWSPLAGGAHFKNIQYF. CDR3 in DNA: TGCGCCAGCAGCTGGTCCCCTCTAGCGGGAGGCGCCCACTTCAAAAACATTCAGTACTTC.

The J gene is TRBJ1-2, the V gene TRBV9; TRBD1 matches 7 bases. Trimming at V came to 3 bases and at J to 2 bases, leaving 4 bases not matched to a gene. CDR1 is SGDLS, CDR2 YYNGEE, per germline. The length of the CDR3 is 14 residues. CDR3 coding DNA: TGTGCCAGCAGCGGACCGACAGGGAACTATGGCTACACCTTC. Translating gives CASSGPTGNYGYTF.

The chain is built from TRBV27 and TRBJ1-5, with 7 bases identical to TRBD1. CDR1 and CDR2 from the germline V gene are MNHEY and SMNVEV (reference sequence). The CDR3 is 15 residues long. J gave up 9 bases and V 5 bases, and 13 bases lay outside the gene matches. The CDR3 protein is CASSVTTGAWRPQHF. CDR3 DNA: TGTGCCAGCAGTGTGACCACAGGGGCCTGGCGGCCCCAGCATTTT.

The chain couples TRBV9 to TRBJ2-1; TRBD1 matches at 7 bases. The J segment lost 8 bases and the V segment lost 4 bases, leaving 6 bases of the junction unmatched. Germline CDR1 reads SGDLS; CDR2 reads YYNGEE. CDR3 size: 13 residues. The CDR3 coding sequence is TGTGCCAGCAGCTTGGACAGGAGCGATGAGCAGTTCTTC. It translates to CASSLDRSDEQFF.